The text below deals with one T cell receptor (beta chain). The data belong to a study of blood T cells in healthy people across ages. PCR was performed a second time for 7 to 11 cycles using a sample-barcoded 5' primer and a J-beta primer mix. All cDNA molecules were each tagged by a template-switch adaptor with 12 random nucleotides. TCRdb independently ran MiXCR on the 5' RACE reads; one entry per CDR3 protein. The sample carries roughly 800,000 distinct CDR3 sequences, 55% to 75% recorded once. Per germline, CDR1 MNHEY and CDR2 SVGAGI. V was cut by 4 bases and J by 7 bases, with 8 bases left in between. This CDR3 comprises 12 residues.

V gene TRBV6-5 combines with J gene TRBJ2-1, with D possibly matching TRBD2 (5 bases). The sequencing input was blood. The sequence was collected from a man between 25 and 39 years old in good health. In nucleotides, the CDR3 is TGTGCCAGCAGTTCTAGCCGGAATGAGCAGTTCTTC. Protein: CASSSSRNEQFF.